Sequencing of this T cell receptor (beta chain) was carried out in a study of OX40 agonist ivuxolimab in advanced cancers. About the research overall: Eligibility admitted prior anti-PD-1, anti-PD-L1 or anti-CTLA-4 therapy; around 42% had some. Three patients got partial responses; one had hepatocellular carcinoma and two had cutaneous melanoma.

On this clone itself: Antigen: not known.

The investigators sampled blood at baseline, at cycle 4 day 1, and at cycle 7 day 1. The table came from immunoSEQ multiplex PCR; TCRdb's copy has only in-frame clones and leaves some out. This sample yields fewer than 85,000 clones, of which around 82% are seen a single time; 0.76% belongs to the top ten. Study-wide results and caveats: Dosing at 0.1 to 3.0 mg/kg was accompanied by clonal expansion of CD4+ and CD8+ blood T cells by week 6.

Germline V CDR1 and CDR2: SGHDT, YYEEEE. CDR3 length: 16 residues. V lost 0 bases, J lost 0 bases, and 9 bases lay in between. The sequence was obtained from an adult with an advanced solid tumor such as melanoma, head and neck, liver or kidney cancer. This specimen consisted of CD4+ or CD8+ T cells sorted from blood, obtained in a trial of the OX40 agonist ivuxolimab. The V gene is TRBV5-6, the J gene TRBJ1-4, with D perhaps TRBD1 (5 bases). The CDR3 here is CASSLVGVATNEKLFF. CDR3 sequence (DNA): TGTGCCAGCAGCTTGGTAGGGGTCGCAACTAATGAAAAACTGTTTTTT. Full variable domain (rest looked up from reference TRBV5-6 and TRBJ1-4): DAGVTQSPTHLIKTRGQQVTLRCSPKSGHDTVSWYQQALGQGPQFIFQYYEEEERQRGNFPDRFSGHQFPNYSSELNVNALLLGDSALYLCASSLVGVATNEKLFFGSGTQLSVL.